The present T cell receptor (beta chain) was sequenced within a study of T cell responses to AZD1222 COVID-19 vaccine (dated by TCRdb to the early 2020s). For the study in its entirety: Because spike-specific TCR depth and breadth did not differ between the two schedules, AZD1222 recipients who got a second dose at roughly 4 weeks were pooled with those who got a second dose at roughly 12 weeks. TCR sequencing was performed for 230 to 250 trial participants, of whom roughly 200 were given two doses of AZD1222 and 26 were given two doses of MenACWY control vaccine. Trial participants were enrolled by age into subgroups of 18-55, 56-69 and 70-plus years, and around 150, 28 and 57 TCR-sequenced participants, respectively, were included in these subgroups.

CDR1 and CDR2, per the germline V gene, are SGHNT and YENEEA. The cysteine opens and the phenylalanine closes a CDR3 of 13 amino acids. The read is trimmed to its CDR3 DNA, 39 bases read in frame from base 1. The junction carries 8 bases between V and J, which are trimmed by 5 bases and 3 bases respectively. A note on this clone: Its target antigen remains unknown. Nothing much larger sits one base from this clone, and base qualities are not available.

The CDR3 regions of human TCRbeta chains were analyzed by immunosequencing. As for the authors' bioinformatics: TCRs in the repertoires were matched against a reference library of SARS-CoV-2-specific TCRs that had been generated with the MIRA antigen-specificity platform. Breadth meant the fraction of unique TCRs that were SARS-CoV-2-associated, whereas depth meant the fraction of total T cells that were SARS-CoV-2-associated. Using the MIRA data, each spike-specific TCR was mapped to the spike region that the TCR reacts to and placed in a CD4 or CD8 class. Log10-transformed breadth and depth values were compared by one-way ANOVA with Sidak's multiple comparisons tests. TCRdb provides this immuneACCESS table in a form limited to in-frame rearrangements. Some clones are lacking; in checked studies, under half of them reflect an unresolved V gene, and why the rest are absent is not known. The V and J calls and clone size are taken from that table; D and trimming were inferred from the DNA. The table for this sample lists about 110,000 clones; roughly nine tenths of them were counted only once. The ten most abundant clones make up about 5% of the sample.

The investigation overall reported the following: Epitopes outside the regions mutated in the B.1.351 and B.1.1.7 variants were reportedly recognized by nearly half of the unique spike-specific TCRs. After two AZD1222 doses, both the breadth and the depth of spike-specific TCRs were significantly higher than at day 0 and than in MenACWY recipients. The 56-69-year group was small, and its depth increase did not reach significance, likely because of low power. No day 14 peak-response samples were available, so repertoires were characterized only after the peak T cell response. Most participants were white British and females outnumbered males, and the authors suggested that clonal diversity may have been underestimated. The vaccine-associated CD4 TCRs covered the entire spike protein, and the dominant responses fell in regions 160-218 and 743-854. Conclusions about previously exposed vaccinees are limited, since just five to seven AZD1222 recipients were seropositive for SARS-CoV-2 at baseline.

The time point label, read with the paper, signifies: baseline before first vaccination. Vaccinee samples came from UK trials COV001 and COV002, including a single-blind randomized controlled phase 2/3 trial of AZD1222 (ChAdOx1 nCoV-19) in healthy adults. For TCRbeta chain sequencing, PBMC samples from trial participants were taken at day 0 and at day 28 after the second dose. The rearrangement combines TRBV11-3 with TRBJ2-1; the D element could tentatively be TRBD1 or TRBD2, as 5 bases agree for each. Sequenced material: peripheral blood, taken on day 0 of AZD1222 vaccination. The TCR was taken from an adult in good health. The bases are TGTGCCAGCAGCAGCGGACACTACAATGAGCAGTTCTTC. Its amino acids are CASSSGHYNEQFF. Joined to the reference TRBV11-3 and TRBJ2-1 proteins, this CDR3 gives the full variable domain: EAGVVQSPRYKIIEKKQPVAFWCNPISGHNTLYWYLQNLGQGPELLIRYENEEAVDDSQLPKDRFSAERLKGVDSTLKIQPAELGDSAVYLCASSSGHYNEQFFGPGTRLTVL.